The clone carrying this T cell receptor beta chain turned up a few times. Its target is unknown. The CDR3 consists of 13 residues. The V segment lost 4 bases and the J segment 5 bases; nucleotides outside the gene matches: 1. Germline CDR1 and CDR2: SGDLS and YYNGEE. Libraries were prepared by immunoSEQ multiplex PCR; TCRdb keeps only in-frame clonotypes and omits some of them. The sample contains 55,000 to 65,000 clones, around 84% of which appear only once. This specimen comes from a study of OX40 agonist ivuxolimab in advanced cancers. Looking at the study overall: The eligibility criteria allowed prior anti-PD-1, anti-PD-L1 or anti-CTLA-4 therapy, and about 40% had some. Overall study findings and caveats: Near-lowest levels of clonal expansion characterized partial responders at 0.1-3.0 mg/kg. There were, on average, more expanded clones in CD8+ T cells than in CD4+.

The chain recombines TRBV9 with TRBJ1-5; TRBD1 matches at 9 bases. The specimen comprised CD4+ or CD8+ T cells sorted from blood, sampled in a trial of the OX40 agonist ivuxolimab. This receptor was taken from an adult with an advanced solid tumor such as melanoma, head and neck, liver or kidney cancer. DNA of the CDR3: TGTGCCAGCAGCCGACAGGGGGATCAGCCCCAGCATTTT. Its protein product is CASSRQGDQPQHF.